The 22 T cell receptor beta chains given below trace back to one sample, sequenced in a study of T cell responses to AZD1222 COVID-19 vaccine. TCRdb's table, derived via immunoSEQ multiplex PCR, lists solely in-frame clones and lacks some. The table shows some 190,000 clones, with 80% to 90% occurring only once. Sequencing was performed on peripheral blood, taken on day 0 of AZD1222 vaccination. These receptors all come from an adult in good health.

The chain has TRBV3-1 (or the pseudogene TRBV3-2) and TRBJ1-1; D is possibly TRBD1 (6 bases). The germline V and J ends were trimmed by 1 base and 1 base, with 7 bases remaining between them. CDR3 length: 14 amino acids. Germline-derived CDR1 and CDR2 are LGHDT and YNNKEL (reference sequence). CDR3 amino acids: CASSQGQENTEAFF. In nucleotides, the CDR3 is TGTGCCAGCAGCCAAGGACAGGAGAACACTGAAGCTTTCTTT.

The J gene is TRBJ1-1, the V gene TRBV6-1, with D unresolved. The germline V and J ends were trimmed by 2 bases and 1 base, with 14 bases remaining between them. CDR3 length: 16 residues. The germline gives CDR1 MNHNS, CDR2 SASEGT. The CDR3 region is CASSESMGLPNTEAFF. The DNA of the CDR3 is TGTGCCAGCAGTGAAAGTATGGGGTTACCGAACACTGAAGCTTTCTTT.

The gene calls are TRBV24-1 and TRBJ2-3; no definite D call. CDR1 is KGHDR, CDR2 SFDVKD, per germline. Trimming took 4 bases from V and 0 from J, leaving 1 base between them. This CDR3 spans 12 amino acids. The CDR3 protein is CATSESTDTQYF. CDR3 DNA: TGTGCCACCAGTGAGAGCACAGATACGCAGTATTTT.

This chain joins TRBV5-6 and TRBJ1-1; D may be TRBD1 (5 bases). The CDR3 has 13 amino acids. In germline, CDR1 is SGHDT, CDR2 YYEEEE. V was trimmed by 0 bases and J by 3 bases, leaving 6 bases between them. The CDR3 sequence is CASSLVQDTEAFF. The CDR3 DNA follows: TGTGCCAGCAGCTTGGTACAGGACACTGAAGCTTTCTTT.

This rearrangement joins TRBV4-1 to TRBJ2-2, with 7 bases that match TRBD1. The germline V gene has CDR1 MGHRA and CDR2 YSYEKL. CDR3 length: 16 amino acids. After removal of 2 bases from V and 4 bases from J, the junction contained 7 bases not matched to a gene. The CDR3 spells CASSQIGQVVTGELFF. As DNA, the CDR3 is TGCGCCAGCAGCCAAATCGGACAGGTGGTCACCGGGGAGCTGTTTTTT.

The rearrangement links TRBV10-3 to TRBJ1-2; the D gene is possibly TRBD1 (6 bases). Trimming stripped 8 bases from V and 3 bases from J, with 22 bases between. The length of the CDR3 is 16 residues. The germline V gene has CDR1 ENHRY and CDR2 SYGVKD. The CDR3 protein is CAIGLTTGAADYGYTF. In DNA, the CDR3 is TGTGCCATCGGCTTAACCACGGGGGCTGCGGACTATGGCTACACCTTC.

This clone was seen only a few times. The rearrangement joins TRBV15 to TRBJ2-7, with 7 bases lining up with TRBD1. Looked up from germline, CDR1 is LNHNV and CDR2 is YYDKDF (reference sequence). J lost 1 base, V lost 5 bases, and 5 bases had no gene match. This CDR3 has 14 residues. The CDR3 is CATSRQGSSYEQYF. The CDR3 DNA reads TGTGCCACCAGCCGACAGGGCTCTTCCTACGAGCAGTACTTC.

The chain links TRBV19 to TRBJ2-3; a weak D match, TRBD1 (6 bases). V was shortened by 3 bases and J by 0 bases, with 16 bases between the two germline ends. The length of the CDR3 is 17 residues. The germline V gene encodes CDR1 LNHDA and CDR2 SQIVND (reference sequence). The DNA of the CDR3 is TGTGCCAGTAGTATTTCCTACAGGGCGAAGAGCACAGATACGCAGTATTTT. Translating it yields CASSISYRAKSTDTQYF.

The V gene is TRBV5-1, the J gene TRBJ1-2, with D perhaps TRBD1 (5 bases). The CDR3 is 16 residues long. Germline-derived CDR1 and CDR2 are SGHRS and YFSETQ. Trimming stripped 0 bases from V and 3 bases from J, with 15 bases between. The CDR3: CASSLGLGVGYYGYTF. The DNA of the CDR3 is TGCGCCAGCAGCTTGGGCCTAGGGGTGGGGTACTATGGCTACACCTTC.

The V call is TRBV6-5, the J call TRBJ2-5; 7 nucleotides align to TRBD1. Germline CDR1 is MNHEY and CDR2 is SVGAGI. The CDR3 consists of 13 residues. The V gene end was trimmed by 5 bases and the J gene end by 2 bases; junction bases not matched to a gene: 2. CDR3 sequence (DNA): TGTGCCAGCAGTCGGGACAGACAAGAGACCCAGTACTTC. Its protein is CASSRDRQETQYF.

The chain recombines TRBV9 with TRBJ2-7; no clear D gene. This CDR3 spans 13 amino acids. Germline V gene data show CDR1 as SGDLS and CDR2 as YYNGEE. V lost 3 bases and J lost 1, with 8 bases in between. CDR3 loop: CASSDDLSYEQYF. Written as DNA, the CDR3 is TGTGCCAGCAGCGACGACCTGTCCTACGAGCAGTACTTC.

The chain combines TRBV3-1 (or the pseudogene TRBV3-2) with TRBJ1-6, with 9 bases matching TRBD1. This CDR3 comprises 16 residues. V trimming: 1 base; J trimming: 5 bases; junction bases outside the gene matches: 3. Germline V lookup: CDR1 LGHDT, CDR2 YNNKEL (reference sequence). The CDR3 sequence is CASSQGTGVNNSPLHF. Here the CDR3 DNA reads TGTGCCAGCAGCCAAGGGACAGGGGTGAATAATTCACCCCTCCACTTT.

This clone came up once. The chain couples TRBV6-2 or TRBV6-3 to TRBJ1-1; D gene unclear. The ends were cut back, 4 bases at V and 2 bases at J, with 14 bases in the middle. The CDR3 length is 15 residues. The germline V gene has CDR1 MNHEY and CDR2 SVGEGT. Here the CDR3 reads CASSSHSTANTEAFF. In DNA form, the CDR3 reads TGTGCCAGCAGTTCCCACTCAACAGCAAACACTGAAGCTTTCTTT.

This rearrangement joins TRBV5-8 to TRBJ1-2, with 8 nucleotides matching TRBD1. Per germline, CDR1 SGHTS and CDR2 YDEGEE. The CDR3 is 14 amino acids. The ends lost 4 bases at V and 6 bases at J; junction bases unmatched: 8. CDR3 coding DNA: TGTGCCAGCAGCCAGACAGGGGTTCAGGATGGCTACACCTTC. This gives the protein CASSQTGVQDGYTF.

This rearrangement joins TRBV29-1 to TRBJ1-2; 8 bases align to TRBD1. This CDR3 is built from 14 residues. Germline-derived CDR1 and CDR2 are SQVTM and ANQGSEA. The V and J ends lost 4 bases and 4 bases, in that order; junction bases with no gene match: 8. The CDR3 coding sequence is TGCAGCGTTGCAGCGGACAGGGACGGCTATGGCTACACCTTC. Protein product: CSVAADRDGYGYTF. Together with reference TRBV29-1 and TRBJ1-2, the CDR3 gives the full variable domain: SAVISQKPSRDICQRGTSLTIQCQVDSQVTMMFWYRQQPGQSLTLIATANQGSEATYESGFVIDKFPISRPNLTFSTLTVSNMSPEDSSIYLCSVAADRDGYGYTFGSGTRLTVV.

This chain uses TRBV5-1 with TRBJ1-5; TRBD1 agrees at 7 bases. The V gene end was trimmed by 2 bases and the J gene end by 5 bases; junction bases not matched to a gene: 10. The CDR3 loop spans 16 amino acids. Per germline, CDR1 SGHRS and CDR2 YFSETQ. DNA for the CDR3: TGCGCCAGCAGCTTTGCAGGGGGAAGAGGGGATCAGCCCCAGCATTTT. Translating gives CASSFAGGRGDQPQHF.

This chain connects TRBV9 to TRBJ2-7, with 10 bases matching TRBD1. Germline lookup yields CDR1 SGDLS and CDR2 YYNGEE. CDR3 size: 19 residues. V lost 1 base and J lost 1; bases outside the gene matches: 14. For the CDR3, the DNA is TGTGCCAGCAGCGTACCAACTCTCCGACAGGGGGCGTTTTCCTACGAGCAGTACGTC. It codes for CASSVPTLRQGAFSYEQYV.

This clone appeared a single time. The gene calls are TRBV6-5 and TRBJ1-5, with D maybe TRBD1 (5 bases). Germline CDR1 and CDR2: MNHEY and SVGAGI. V was clipped by 7 bases and J by 1 base, with 14 bases between them. The CDR3 is 15 residues long. In DNA form, the CDR3 reads TGTGCCAGCACCCCGGGGCAGTACAGCAATCAGCCCCAGCATTTT. Translated: CASTPGQYSNQPQHF.

The gene calls are TRBV9 and TRBJ1-3, with D tentatively TRBD1 (5 bases). The CDR3 has 18 amino acids. The germline V gene encodes CDR1 SGDLS and CDR2 YYNGEE. V dropped 5 bases and J dropped 0 bases, with 21 bases sitting between them. CDR3 loop: CASSRSGVVKVSGNTIYF. CDR3 nucleotides: TGTGCCAGCAGTCGTTCGGGGGTGGTCAAGGTCTCTGGAAACACCATATATTTT. The full variable domain, with the rest looked up from reference TRBV9 and TRBJ1-3, is DSGVTQTPKHLITATGQRVTLRCSPRSGDLSVYWYQQSLDQGLQFLIQYYNGEERAKGNILERFSAQQFPDLHSELNLSSLELGDSALYFCASSRSGVVKVSGNTIYFGEGSWLTVV.

The V gene is TRBV6-6, the J gene TRBJ2-7; D remains ambiguous. The germline V gene encodes CDR1 MNHNY and CDR2 SVGAGI (reference sequence). The CDR3 covers 15 residues. V dropped 2 bases and J dropped 4 bases, with 15 bases sitting between them. For the CDR3, the DNA is TGTGCCAGCAGTTACGAAGCGACCAATGGGTACGAGCAGTACTTC. Translating gives CASSYEATNGYEQYF.

The chain carries TRBV24-1 and TRBJ2-2; D tentatively reads TRBD1 or TRBD2 (5 bases each). The germline gives CDR1 KGHDR, CDR2 SFDVKD. Trimming stripped 4 bases from V and 4 bases from J, with 24 bases between. There are 19 residues in the CDR3. The CDR3 is CATSDLYSSGTSPTGELFF. The DNA of the CDR3 is TGTGCCACCAGTGACCTCTATTCTTCCGGGACGAGTCCCACCGGGGAGCTGTTTTTT.

This chain uses TRBV2 with TRBJ2-2; unclear D gene. V was cut by 6 bases and J by 2 bases, with 4 bases left in between. In germline, CDR1 is SNHLY, CDR2 FYNNEI. The CDR3 runs to 12 residues. CDR3 DNA sequence: TGTGCCAGCAGCGTAAACACCGGGGAGCTGTTTTTT. Its protein product is CASSVNTGELFF.